The rows below give T cell receptor beta chains drawn from one sample of a study of blood T cell repertoires in COVID-19. Clones were sequenced by immunoSEQ multiplex PCR, and TCRdb holds only the in-frame ones, with some missing. This table has 200,000 to 250,000 clones, approximately 80% appearing once. Sequencing input: peripheral blood. The receptors stem from a human donor in a cohort sampled during active COVID-19. Both conserved end residues are part of each CDR3. D genes are given only for firm matches. Not all rows give a size; the values are once, few, many and, for expanded clones, a class.

-,TRBJ2-1,-,TRBV4-2,CASSQESDNARFF,TGTGCCAGCAGCCAAGAATCGGACAATGCTCGGTTCTTC
TRBD1,TRBJ2-1,-,TRBV6-5,CASSSGGEQFF,TGTGCCAGCAGCTCAGGGGGAGAGCAGTTCTTC
TRBD1,TRBJ2-3,-,TRBV29-1,CSVVSGQGSTDTQYF,TGCAGCGTTGTTTCCGGACAGGGAAGCACAGATACGCAGTATTTT
-,TRBJ2-7,-,TRBV19,CASSSYSRVSYEQYF,TGTGCCAGTAGTTCGTACTCCAGGGTCTCCTACGAGCAGTACTTC
-,TRBJ2-1,-,TRBV5-4,CASSLALSGTIYNEQFF,TGTGCCAGCAGCTTGGCCTTATCGGGAACGATCTACAATGAGCAGTTCTTC
-,TRBJ1-2,few,TRBV18,CASSPPAGGYTF,TGTGCCAGCTCACCACCGGCAGGGGGCTACACCTTC
-,TRBJ1-5,-,TRBV28,CASSSPGNQPQHF,TGTGCCAGCAGTTCACCGGGGAATCAGCCCCAGCATTTT
-,TRBJ1-1,-,TRBV3-1/TRBV3-2,CASSQDGAVTFF,TGTGCCAGCAGCCAAGATGGGGCAGTGACTTTCTTT
TRBD2,TRBJ2-3,-,TRBV28,CASSFSPGLAGGPFGVDTQYF,TGTGCCAGCAGTTTTAGCCCGGGACTAGCGGGAGGGCCATTTGGGGTGGATACGCAGTATTTT
-,TRBJ2-5,once,TRBV14,CASGRPQETQYF,TGTGCCAGCGGGAGACCTCAAGAGACCCAGTACTTC
-,TRBJ1-4,-,TRBV4-3,CASSQATKGEDNEKLFF,TGCGCCAGCAGCCAAGCCACAAAAGGGGAAGATAATGAAAAACTGTTTTTT
-,TRBJ1-6,-,TRBV5-4,CASSWEASYNSPLHF,TGTGCCAGCAGCTGGGAGGCCAGCTATAATTCACCCCTCCACTTT
-,TRBJ2-2,-,TRBV15,CATSRPRSLPNTGELFF,TGTGCCACCAGCAGACCTCGTTCCCTTCCCAACACCGGGGAGCTGTTTTTT
-,TRBJ2-3,few,TRBV5-1,CASSVSGVDTQYF,TGCGCCAGCAGTGTCTCGGGGGTAGATACGCAGTATTTT
-,TRBJ1-4,-,TRBV4-3,CASSQEGGYTYGGKLFF,TGCGCCAGCAGCCAGGAGGGAGGGTACACCTACGGCGGAAAACTGTTTTTT
TRBD2,TRBJ2-1,-,TRBV11-2,CASTPEGLAGFGEQFF,TGTGCCAGCACCCCGGAGGGACTAGCGGGGTTCGGTGAGCAGTTCTTC
-,TRBJ2-5,-,TRBV19,CASSMGREETQYF,TGTGCCAGTAGTATGGGACGGGAGGAGACCCAGTACTTC
TRBD1,TRBJ2-7,-,TRBV19,CASSIEGQGAEYEQYF,TGTGCCAGTAGTATAGAGGGACAGGGGGCTGAATACGAGCAGTACTTC
TRBD1,TRBJ1-2,-,TRBV20-1,CSAPGQEGYTF,TGCAGTGCTCCCGGACAGGAAGGCTACACCTTC
TRBD2,TRBJ2-7,once,TRBV3-1/TRBV3-2,CASTSGSGRGEQYF,TGTGCCAGCACCAGCGGTAGCGGGAGGGGTGAGCAGTACTTC
-,TRBJ2-5,-,TRBV5-5,CASSPIGAGETQYF,TGTGCCAGCAGCCCTATTGGGGCAGGAGAGACCCAGTACTTC
-,TRBJ2-7,-,TRBV6-1,CASSERRSYEQYF,TGTGCCAGCAGTGAACGCAGGTCCTACGAGCAGTACTTC
TRBD1,TRBJ1-5,-,TRBV18,CASSPPTGVGNQPQHF,TGTGCCAGCTCACCACCGACAGGGGTGGGAAATCAGCCCCAGCATTTT
-,TRBJ2-2,-,TRBV29-1,CSASRGDTGELFF,TGCAGCGCCTCCCGGGGAGACACCGGGGAGCTGTTTTTT
-,TRBJ2-7,-,TRBV27,CASSFSVSAPAGEQYF,TGTGCCAGCAGTTTTTCCGTTAGTGCCCCGGCGGGTGAGCAGTACTTC
-,TRBJ1-4,many,TRBV18,CASSPFDEKLFF,TGTGCCAGCTCACCGTTCGATGAAAAACTGTTTTTT
TRBD2,TRBJ2-5,-,TRBV7-9,CASIASGSETQYF,TGTGCCAGCATCGCTAGCGGGTCTGAGACCCAGTACTTC
TRBD2,TRBJ2-1,few,TRBV27,CASSLTSGRFNEQFF,TGTGCCAGCAGTTTGACTAGCGGGAGGTTCAATGAGCAGTTCTTC
TRBD2,TRBJ2-1,-,TRBV6-4,CASSDSTSGRADEQFF,TGTGCCAGCAGTGACTCAACTAGCGGGAGGGCCGATGAGCAGTTCTTC
-,TRBJ1-6,few,TRBV28,CASSFFQGTSPLHF,TGTGCCAGCAGTTTCTTCCAGGGGACTTCACCCCTCCACTTT
-,TRBJ1-2,-,TRBV6-2/TRBV6-3,CASSKRLGANYGYTF,TGTGCCAGCAGTAAGAGACTAGGGGCTAACTATGGCTACACCTTC
TRBD2,TRBJ2-3,-,TRBV28,CASGEAGGGTDTQYF,TGTGCCAGCGGGGAAGCGGGAGGGGGCACAGATACGCAGTATTTT
TRBD1,TRBJ2-5,-,TRBV4-2,CASSQEHRGRGETQYF,TGTGCCAGCAGCCAAGAACACAGGGGGCGCGGGGAGACCCAGTACTTC
-,TRBJ1-3,once,TRBV11-2,CASSLGGSSGNTIYF,TGTGCCAGCAGCCTTGGGGGGAGCTCTGGAAACACCATATATTTT
TRBD2,TRBJ2-7,-,TRBV10-3,CAIQMREGNRSYEQYF,TGTGCCATCCAGATGCGGGAGGGGAACAGGTCCTACGAGCAGTACTTC
-,TRBJ1-5,few,TRBV6-2/TRBV6-3,CASSRGRAQPQHF,TGTGCCAGCAGTCGGGGTCGGGCTCAGCCCCAGCATTTT
-,TRBJ2-1,-,TRBV3-1/TRBV3-2,CASSRRRASSTYNEQFF,TGTGCCAGCAGCCGCCGGCGGGCCTCGTCCACCTACAATGAGCAGTTCTTC